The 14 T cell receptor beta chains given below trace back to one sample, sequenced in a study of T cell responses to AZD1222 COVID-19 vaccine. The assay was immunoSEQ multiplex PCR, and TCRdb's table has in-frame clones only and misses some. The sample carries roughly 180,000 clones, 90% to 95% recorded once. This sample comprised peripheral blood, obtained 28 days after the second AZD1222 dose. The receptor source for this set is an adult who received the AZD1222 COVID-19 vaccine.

CDR3 in amino acids: CASSVGDEQFF. The DNA for the CDR3 is TGTGCCAGCAGCGTAGGGGATGAGCAGTTCTTC. This chain uses TRBV9 with TRBJ2-1; no reliable D call. Deletions cut 0 bases from V and 8 bases from J, with 3 bases between. Germline values: CDR1 SGDLS, CDR2 YYNGEE. This CDR3 spans 11 amino acids.

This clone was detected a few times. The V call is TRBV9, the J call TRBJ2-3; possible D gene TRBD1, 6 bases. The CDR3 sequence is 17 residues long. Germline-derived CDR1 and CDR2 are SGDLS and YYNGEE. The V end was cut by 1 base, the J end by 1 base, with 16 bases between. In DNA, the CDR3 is TGTGCCAGCAGCGTACTCTCAGGGGAAGACGGCACAGATACGCAGTATTTT. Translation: CASSVLSGEDGTDTQYF. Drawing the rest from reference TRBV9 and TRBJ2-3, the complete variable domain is DSGVTQTPKHLITATGQRVTLRCSPRSGDLSVYWYQQSLDQGLQFLIQYYNGEERAKGNILERFSAQQFPDLHSELNLSSLELGDSALYFCASSVLSGEDGTDTQYFGPGTRLTVL.

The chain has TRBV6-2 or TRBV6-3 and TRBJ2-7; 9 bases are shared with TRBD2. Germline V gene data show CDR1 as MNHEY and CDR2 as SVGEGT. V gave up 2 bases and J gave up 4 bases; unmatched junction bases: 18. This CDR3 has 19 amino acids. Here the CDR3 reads CASSYPIRSGRPFPYEQYF. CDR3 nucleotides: TGTGCCAGCAGTTACCCAATACGCAGCGGGAGGCCATTTCCGTACGAGCAGTACTTC.

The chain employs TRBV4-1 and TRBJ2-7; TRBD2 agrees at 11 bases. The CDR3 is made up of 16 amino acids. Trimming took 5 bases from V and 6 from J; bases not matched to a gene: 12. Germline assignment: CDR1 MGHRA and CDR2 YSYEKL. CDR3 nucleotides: TGCGCCAGCAGCGGGTTACTAGCGGGAGCCCATCTCGAGCAGTACTTC. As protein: CASSGLLAGAHLEQYF.

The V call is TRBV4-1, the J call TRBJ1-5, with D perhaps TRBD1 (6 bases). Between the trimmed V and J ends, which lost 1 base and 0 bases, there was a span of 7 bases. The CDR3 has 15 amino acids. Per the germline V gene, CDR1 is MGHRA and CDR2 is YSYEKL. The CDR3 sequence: CASSQGDISNQPQHF. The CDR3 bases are TGCGCCAGCAGCCAAGGGGACATTAGCAATCAGCCCCAGCATTTT.

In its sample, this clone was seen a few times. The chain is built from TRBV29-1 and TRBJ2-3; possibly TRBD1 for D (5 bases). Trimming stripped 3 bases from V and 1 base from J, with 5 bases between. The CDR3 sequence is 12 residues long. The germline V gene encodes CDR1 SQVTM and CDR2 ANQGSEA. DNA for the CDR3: TGCAGCGTTGACAGGGGCACAGATACGCAGTATTTT. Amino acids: CSVDRGTDTQYF.

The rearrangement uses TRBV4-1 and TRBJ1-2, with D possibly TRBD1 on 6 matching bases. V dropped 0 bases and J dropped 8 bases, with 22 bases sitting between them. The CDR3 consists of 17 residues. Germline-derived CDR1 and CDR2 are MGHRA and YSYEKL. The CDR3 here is CASSQESQGSIAWGYTF. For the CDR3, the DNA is TGCGCCAGCAGCCAAGAGTCACAGGGTTCCATAGCTTGGGGCTACACCTTC.

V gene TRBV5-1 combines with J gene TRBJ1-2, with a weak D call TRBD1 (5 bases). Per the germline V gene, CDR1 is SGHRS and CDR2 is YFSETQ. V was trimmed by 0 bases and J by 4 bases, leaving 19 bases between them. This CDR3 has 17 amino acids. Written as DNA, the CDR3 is TGCGCCAGCAGCTTGGGTCCGCTTGGTAGGGGCGGCTATGGCTACACCTTC. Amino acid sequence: CASSLGPLGRGGYGYTF.

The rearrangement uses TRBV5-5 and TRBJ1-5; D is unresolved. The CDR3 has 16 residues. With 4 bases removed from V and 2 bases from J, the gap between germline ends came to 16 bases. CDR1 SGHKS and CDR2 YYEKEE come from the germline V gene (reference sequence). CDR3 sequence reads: CASSPRGLPGNQPQHF. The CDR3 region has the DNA TGTGCCAGCAGCCCCAGAGGGCTACCGGGCAATCAGCCCCAGCATTTT.

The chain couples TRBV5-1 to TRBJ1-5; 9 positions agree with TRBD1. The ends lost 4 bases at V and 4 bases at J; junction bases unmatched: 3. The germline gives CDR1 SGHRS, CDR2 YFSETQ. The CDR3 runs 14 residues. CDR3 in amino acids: CASSRDRANQPQHF. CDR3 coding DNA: TGCGCCAGCAGCCGGGACAGGGCTAATCAGCCCCAGCATTTT.

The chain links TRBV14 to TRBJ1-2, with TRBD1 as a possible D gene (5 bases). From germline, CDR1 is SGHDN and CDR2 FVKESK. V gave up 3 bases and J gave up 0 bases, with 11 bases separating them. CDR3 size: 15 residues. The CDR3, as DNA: TGTGCCAGCAGCCAGAGGGGCAGTCCTAACTATGGCTACACCTTC. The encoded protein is CASSQRGSPNYGYTF. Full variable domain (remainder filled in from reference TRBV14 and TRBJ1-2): EAGVTQFPSHSVIEKGQTVTLRCDPISGHDNLYWYRRVMGKEIKFLLHFVKESKQDESGMPNNRFLAERTGGTYSTLKVQPAELEDSGVYFCASSQRGSPNYGYTFGSGTRLTVV.

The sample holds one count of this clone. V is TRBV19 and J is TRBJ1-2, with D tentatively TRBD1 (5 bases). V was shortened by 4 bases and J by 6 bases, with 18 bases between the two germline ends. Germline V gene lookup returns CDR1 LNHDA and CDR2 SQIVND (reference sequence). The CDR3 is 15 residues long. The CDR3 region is CASSRSRGPTDGYTF. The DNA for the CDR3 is TGTGCCAGTAGTAGATCCCGGGGCCCTACGGATGGCTACACCTTC.

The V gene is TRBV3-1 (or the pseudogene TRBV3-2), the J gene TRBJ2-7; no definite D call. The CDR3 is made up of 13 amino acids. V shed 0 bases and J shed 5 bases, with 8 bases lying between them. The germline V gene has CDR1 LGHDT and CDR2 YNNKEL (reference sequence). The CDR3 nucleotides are TGTGCCAGCAGCCAAGATTGGGAAAACGAGCAGTACTTC. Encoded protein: CASSQDWENEQYF.

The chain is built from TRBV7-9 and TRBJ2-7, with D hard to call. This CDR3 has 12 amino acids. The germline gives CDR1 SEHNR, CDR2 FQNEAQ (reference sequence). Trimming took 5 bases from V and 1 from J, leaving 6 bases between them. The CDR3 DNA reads TGTGCCAGCAGCCCCGGGTCCTACGAGCAGTACTTC. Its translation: CASSPGSYEQYF.